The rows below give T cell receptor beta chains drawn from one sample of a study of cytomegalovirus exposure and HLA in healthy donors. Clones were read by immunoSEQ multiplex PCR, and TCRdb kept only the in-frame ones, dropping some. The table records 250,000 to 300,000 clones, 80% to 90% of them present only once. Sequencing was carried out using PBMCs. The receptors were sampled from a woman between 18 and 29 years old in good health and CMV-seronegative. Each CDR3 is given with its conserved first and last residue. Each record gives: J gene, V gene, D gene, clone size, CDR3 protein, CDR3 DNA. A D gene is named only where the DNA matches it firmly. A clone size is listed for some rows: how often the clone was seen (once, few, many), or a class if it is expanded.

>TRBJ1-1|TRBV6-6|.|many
CASMDFGGSSEAFF
TGTGCCAGCATGGACTTTGGTGGGTCGTCTGAAGCTTTCTTT
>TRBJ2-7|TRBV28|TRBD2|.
CASSLYRGTSAQQYF
TGTGCCAGCAGTTTATACCGCGGGACTAGCGCCCAGCAGTACTTC
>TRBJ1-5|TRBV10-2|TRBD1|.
CAGGTGDSNQPQHF
TGCGCCGGAGGGACAGGGGATAGCAATCAGCCCCAGCATTTT
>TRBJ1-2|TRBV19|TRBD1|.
CASSPGTGTYGYTF
TGTGCCAGTAGTCCCGGGACAGGGACCTATGGCTACACCTTC
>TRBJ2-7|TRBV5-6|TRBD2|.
CASSFGLAEQYF
TGTGCCAGCAGCTTCGGACTAGCGGAGCAGTACTTC
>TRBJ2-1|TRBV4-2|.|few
CASSPGLSSYNEQFF
TGTGCCAGCAGCCCGGGACTTAGCTCCTACAATGAGCAGTTCTTC
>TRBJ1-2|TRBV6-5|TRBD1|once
CASKQGAGNGYTF
TGTGCCAGCAAACAGGGGGCGGGTAATGGCTACACCTTC
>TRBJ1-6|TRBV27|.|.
CASSLSLPSPLHF
TGTGCCAGCAGTTTATCCCTCCCCTCACCCCTCCACTTT
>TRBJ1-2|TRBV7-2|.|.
CASSPTRGINYGYTF
TGTGCCAGCAGCCCCACCCGGGGAATCAACTATGGCTACACCTTC
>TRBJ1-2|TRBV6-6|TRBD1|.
CASSPQGAGYTF
TGTGCCAGCAGTCCCCAGGGGGCTGGCTACACCTTC
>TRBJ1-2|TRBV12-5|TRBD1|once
CASGLVEGQIPILNYGYTF
TGTGCTAGTGGTTTGGTAGAGGGACAGATCCCCATACTTAACTATGGCTACACCTTC
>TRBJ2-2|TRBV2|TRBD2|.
CASSIIIAGAATGELFF
TGTGCCAGCAGTATTATTATCGCGGGAGCTGCTACCGGGGAGCTGTTTTTT
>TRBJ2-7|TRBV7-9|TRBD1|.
CASSRDRAYEQYF
TGTGCCAGCAGCCGCGACAGGGCCTACGAGCAGTACTTC
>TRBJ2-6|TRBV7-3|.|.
CASSLTYISGANVLTF
TGTGCCAGCAGCTTAACGTACATCTCTGGGGCCAACGTCCTGACTTTC
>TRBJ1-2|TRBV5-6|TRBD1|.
CASSPLTGGNYGYTF
TGTGCCAGCAGCCCCTTAACAGGGGGGAACTATGGCTACACCTTC
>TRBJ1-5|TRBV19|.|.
CASSITRVNQPQHF
TGTGCCAGTAGTATTACCAGGGTGAATCAGCCCCAGCATTTT
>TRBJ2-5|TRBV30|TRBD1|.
CAWKGGQGVQETQYF
TGTGCCTGGAAAGGGGGACAGGGGGTACAAGAGACCCAGTACTTC
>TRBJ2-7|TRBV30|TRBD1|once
CACGFLGTGYEQYF
TGTGCCTGCGGTTTTTTGGGGACAGGCTACGAGCAGTACTTC
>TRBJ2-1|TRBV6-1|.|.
CASSGLVGAVGSYNEQFF
TGTGCCAGCAGTGGTTTGGTCGGAGCGGTAGGCTCCTACAATGAGCAGTTCTTC
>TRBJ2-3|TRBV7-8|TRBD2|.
CASSSSQTSGGVDTQYF
TGTGCCAGCAGCTCCAGCCAGACTAGCGGGGGAGTAGATACGCAGTATTTT
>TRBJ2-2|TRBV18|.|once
CASSPYGNTGELFF
TGTGCCAGCTCACCATACGGGAACACCGGGGAGCTGTTTTTT
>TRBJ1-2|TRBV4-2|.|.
CASSPGTPRGYTF
TGTGCCAGCAGCCCCGGGACTCCGAGGGGCTACACCTTC